A selection of T cell receptor beta chains follows, all from one sample in a study of shared clonotypes between healthy human individuals. The table came from immunoSEQ multiplex PCR; TCRdb's copy has only in-frame clones and leaves some out. Among some 1,600,000 clones listed, 98% were seen once. The specimen sequenced was naive CD4+ T cells sorted from blood. The receptors originated from a man aged 25-45 years in good health. Both conserved end residues are part of each CDR3. Each record gives: D gene, clone size, V gene, J gene, CDR3 protein, CDR3 DNA. A D gene is named only where the DNA matches it firmly. Part of the rows lack a size; the others show once, few, many or a class for expanded clones.

d_gene: -
abundance: -
v_gene: TRBV28
j_gene: TRBJ2-3
CDR3aa: CASSLLSDTQYF
CDR3nt: TGTGCCAGCAGTTTATTGTCAGATACGCAGTATTTT

d_gene: -
abundance: -
v_gene: TRBV12-2
j_gene: TRBJ2-7
CDR3aa: CASRLAGVAGAGCIVQYF
CDR3nt: TGTGCAAGTCGCTTAGCGGGGGTAGCGGGAGCTGGGTGCATTGTGCAGTACTTC

d_gene: -
abundance: -
v_gene: TRBV28
j_gene: TRBJ1-2
CDR3aa: CASSFGGNYGYTF
CDR3nt: TGTGCCAGCAGTTTTGGAGGGAACTATGGCTACACCTTC

d_gene: TRBD1
abundance: -
v_gene: TRBV19
j_gene: TRBJ1-1
CDR3aa: CASRQGRNTEAFF
CDR3nt: TGTGCCAGTCGACAGGGACGGAACACTGAAGCTTTCTTT

d_gene: TRBD1
abundance: -
v_gene: TRBV18
j_gene: TRBJ2-5
CDR3aa: CASSRGTGGQETQYF
CDR3nt: TGTGCCAGCTCAAGAGGGACAGGGGGGCAAGAGACCCAGTACTTC

d_gene: -
abundance: -
v_gene: TRBV4-2
j_gene: TRBJ2-2
CDR3aa: CASRQRAEIGAGELFF
CDR3nt: TGTGCCAGCAGGCAAAGGGCGGAGATCGGTGCCGGGGAGCTGTTTTTT

d_gene: -
abundance: -
v_gene: TRBV7-9
j_gene: TRBJ2-7
CDR3aa: CASSPEPHEQYF
CDR3nt: TGTGCCAGCAGCCCCGAGCCCCACGAGCAGTACTTC

d_gene: -
abundance: -
v_gene: TRBV7-9
j_gene: TRBJ1-5
CDR3aa: CASSFGKFTNQPQHF
CDR3nt: TGTGCCAGCAGCTTTGGGAAGTTCACCAATCAGCCCCAGCATTTT

d_gene: TRBD2
abundance: once
v_gene: TRBV9
j_gene: TRBJ2-7
CDR3aa: CASSAGTSGYEQYF
CDR3nt: TGTGCCAGCAGTGCCGGGACTAGCGGCTACGAGCAGTACTTC

d_gene: -
abundance: -
v_gene: TRBV5-1
j_gene: TRBJ2-2
CDR3aa: CASSTDSNTGELFF
CDR3nt: TGCGCCAGCTCAACAGACAGTAACACCGGGGAGCTGTTTTTT

d_gene: TRBD1
abundance: -
v_gene: TRBV20-1
j_gene: TRBJ1-2
CDR3aa: CSAGQDYGYTF
CDR3nt: TGCAGTGCTGGACAGGACTATGGCTACACCTTC

d_gene: TRBD2
abundance: -
v_gene: TRBV18
j_gene: TRBJ2-2
CDR3aa: CASSPRLPKASGTPGELFF
CDR3nt: TGTGCCAGCTCACCAAGGTTGCCGAAGGCTAGCGGGACTCCCGGGGAGCTGTTTTTT

d_gene: TRBD1
abundance: -
v_gene: TRBV7-2
j_gene: TRBJ1-5
CDR3aa: CASSLAVTGNQPQHF
CDR3nt: TGTGCCAGCAGCTTAGCGGTGACAGGGAATCAGCCCCAGCATTTT

d_gene: TRBD1
abundance: -
v_gene: TRBV11-2
j_gene: TRBJ2-7
CDR3aa: CASRDTTGTGAYEQYF
CDR3nt: TGTGCCAGCAGAGACACCACCGGGACAGGGGCCTACGAGCAGTACTTC

d_gene: TRBD1
abundance: -
v_gene: TRBV5-1
j_gene: TRBJ1-3
CDR3aa: CASSLGTGAFANTIYF
CDR3nt: TGCGCCAGCAGCTTGGGAACAGGGGCGTTTGCAAACACCATATATTTT

d_gene: -
abundance: -
v_gene: TRBV7-2
j_gene: TRBJ1-2
CDR3aa: CASSLSTGRRYTF
CDR3nt: TGTGCCAGCAGCTTATCGACAGGCAGGCGCTACACCTTC

d_gene: -
abundance: -
v_gene: TRBV5-1
j_gene: TRBJ2-1
CDR3aa: CASSPHSGPGGNEQFF
CDR3nt: TGCGCCAGCAGCCCCCACAGTGGACCCGGAGGCAATGAGCAGTTCTTC

d_gene: -
abundance: -
v_gene: TRBV6-5
j_gene: TRBJ1-4
CDR3aa: CAGEWDRPYNEKLFF
CDR3nt: TGTGCCGGGGAATGGGACCGACCCTATAATGAAAAACTGTTTTTT

d_gene: TRBD2
abundance: -
v_gene: TRBV4-2
j_gene: TRBJ2-7
CDR3aa: CASSQDWGGLAGTSSHEQYF
CDR3nt: TGTGCCAGCAGCCAAGACTGGGGGGGACTAGCGGGGACTTCGTCGCACGAGCAGTACTTC

d_gene: -
abundance: -
v_gene: TRBV19
j_gene: TRBJ2-7
CDR3aa: CASSISYGLYEQYF
CDR3nt: TGTGCCAGTAGTATTAGTTACGGCTTATACGAGCAGTACTTC

d_gene: TRBD1
abundance: -
v_gene: TRBV5-1
j_gene: TRBJ2-1
CDR3aa: CASSLQGQGTNNEQFF
CDR3nt: TGCGCCAGCAGCTTGCAGGGACAGGGTACAAACAATGAGCAGTTCTTC

d_gene: TRBD2
abundance: -
v_gene: TRBV7-2
j_gene: TRBJ2-2
CDR3aa: CASSGTSGRAGGELFF
CDR3nt: TGTGCCAGCAGCGGGACTAGCGGGAGGGCCGGCGGGGAGCTGTTTTTT

d_gene: -
abundance: -
v_gene: TRBV7-9
j_gene: TRBJ2-3
CDR3aa: CASSLLGTASTDTQYF
CDR3nt: TGTGCCAGCAGCTTACTGGGGACGGCTAGCACAGATACGCAGTATTTT

d_gene: TRBD1
abundance: -
v_gene: TRBV28
j_gene: TRBJ2-7
CDR3aa: CASRRTGEYEQYF
CDR3nt: TGTGCCAGCAGAAGGACAGGGGAGTACGAGCAGTACTTC

d_gene: TRBD1
abundance: -
v_gene: TRBV10-3
j_gene: TRBJ1-2
CDR3aa: CAISSGTGLANYGYTF
CDR3nt: TGTGCCATCAGTTCCGGGACAGGTTTAGCTAACTATGGCTACACCTTC

d_gene: -
abundance: -
v_gene: TRBV6-5
j_gene: TRBJ2-1
CDR3aa: CASSLGASYNEQFF
CDR3nt: TGTGCCAGCAGTTTAGGGGCTAGTTACAATGAGCAGTTCTTC

d_gene: -
abundance: -
v_gene: TRBV6-1
j_gene: TRBJ2-7
CDR3aa: CASGRLQYEQYF
CDR3nt: TGTGCCAGCGGTCGCCTACAATACGAGCAGTACTTC

d_gene: -
abundance: -
v_gene: TRBV27
j_gene: TRBJ1-1
CDR3aa: CASSLRGPTEAFF
CDR3nt: TGTGCCAGCAGCCTCAGGGGACCCACTGAAGCTTTCTTT